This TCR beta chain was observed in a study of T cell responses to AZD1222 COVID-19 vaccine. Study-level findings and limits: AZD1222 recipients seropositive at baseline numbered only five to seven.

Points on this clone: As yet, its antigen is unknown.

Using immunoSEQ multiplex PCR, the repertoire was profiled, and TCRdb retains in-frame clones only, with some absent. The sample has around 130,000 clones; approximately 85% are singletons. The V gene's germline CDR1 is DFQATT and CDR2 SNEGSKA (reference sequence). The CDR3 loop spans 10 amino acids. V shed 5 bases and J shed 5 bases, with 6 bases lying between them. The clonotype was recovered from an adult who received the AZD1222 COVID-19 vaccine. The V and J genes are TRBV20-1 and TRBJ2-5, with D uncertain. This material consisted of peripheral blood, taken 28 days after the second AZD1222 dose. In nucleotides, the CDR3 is TGCAGTGCTGCCTGGGAGACCCAGTACTTC. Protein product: CSAAWETQYF.